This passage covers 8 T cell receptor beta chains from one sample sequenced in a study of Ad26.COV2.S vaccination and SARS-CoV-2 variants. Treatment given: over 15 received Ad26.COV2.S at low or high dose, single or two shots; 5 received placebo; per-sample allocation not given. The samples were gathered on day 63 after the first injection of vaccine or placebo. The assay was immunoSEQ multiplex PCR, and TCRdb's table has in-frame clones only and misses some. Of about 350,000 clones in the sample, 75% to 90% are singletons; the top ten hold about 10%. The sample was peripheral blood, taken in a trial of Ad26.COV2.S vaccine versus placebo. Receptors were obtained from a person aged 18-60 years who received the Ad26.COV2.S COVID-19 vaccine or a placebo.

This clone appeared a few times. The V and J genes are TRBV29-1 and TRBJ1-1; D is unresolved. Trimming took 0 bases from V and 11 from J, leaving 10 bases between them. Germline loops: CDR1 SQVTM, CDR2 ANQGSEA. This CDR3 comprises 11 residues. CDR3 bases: TGCAGCGTTGAAGATCTTCGAGTGGCTTTCTTT. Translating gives CSVEDLRVAFF. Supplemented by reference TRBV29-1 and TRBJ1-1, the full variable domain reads SAVISQKPSRDICQRGTSLTIQCQVDSQVTMMFWYRQQPGQSLTLIATANQGSEATYESGFVIDKFPISRPNLTFSTLTVSNMSPEDSSIYLCSVEDLRVAFFGQGTRLTVV.

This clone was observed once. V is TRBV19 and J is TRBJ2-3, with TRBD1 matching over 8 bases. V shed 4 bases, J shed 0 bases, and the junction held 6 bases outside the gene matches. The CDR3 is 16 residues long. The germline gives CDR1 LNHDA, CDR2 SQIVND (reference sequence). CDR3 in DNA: TGTGCCAGTAGTAGACAGGGGCGTCAAAGCACAGATACGCAGTATTTT. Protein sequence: CASSRQGRQSTDTQYF.

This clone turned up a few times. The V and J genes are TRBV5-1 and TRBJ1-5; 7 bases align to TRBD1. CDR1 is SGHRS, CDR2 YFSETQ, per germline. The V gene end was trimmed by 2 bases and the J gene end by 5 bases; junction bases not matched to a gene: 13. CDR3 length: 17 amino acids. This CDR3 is CASSLPPRQGEDQPQHF. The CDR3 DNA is TGCGCCAGCAGCTTACCACCAAGACAGGGCGAGGATCAGCCCCAGCATTTT.

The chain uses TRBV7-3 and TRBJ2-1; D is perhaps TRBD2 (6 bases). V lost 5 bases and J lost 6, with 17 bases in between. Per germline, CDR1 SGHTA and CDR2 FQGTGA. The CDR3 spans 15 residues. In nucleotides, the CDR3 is TGTGCCAGCAGCCCTGACCCGGCGGGGTCCAATGAGCAGTTCTTC. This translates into CASSPDPAGSNEQFF.

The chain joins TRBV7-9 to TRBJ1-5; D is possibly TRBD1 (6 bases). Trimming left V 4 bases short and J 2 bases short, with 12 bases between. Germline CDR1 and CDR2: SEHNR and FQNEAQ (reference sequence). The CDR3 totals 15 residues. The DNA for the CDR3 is TGTGCCAGCAGCTCTGCCTACAGGGGCAATCAGCCCCAGCATTTT. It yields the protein CASSSAYRGNQPQHF.

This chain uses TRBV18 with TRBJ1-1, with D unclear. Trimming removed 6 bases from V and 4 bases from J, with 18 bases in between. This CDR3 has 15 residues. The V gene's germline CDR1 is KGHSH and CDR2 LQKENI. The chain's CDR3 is CASSPRSPELTEAFF. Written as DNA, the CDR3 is TGTGCCAGCTCCCCTAGAAGCCCAGAACTCACTGAAGCTTTCTTT.

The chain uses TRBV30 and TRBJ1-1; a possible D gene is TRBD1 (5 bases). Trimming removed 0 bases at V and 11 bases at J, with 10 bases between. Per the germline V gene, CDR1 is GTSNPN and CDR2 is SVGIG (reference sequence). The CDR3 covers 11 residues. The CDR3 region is CAWSVMGEAFF. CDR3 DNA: TGTGCCTGGAGTGTAATGGGGGAGGCTTTCTTT.

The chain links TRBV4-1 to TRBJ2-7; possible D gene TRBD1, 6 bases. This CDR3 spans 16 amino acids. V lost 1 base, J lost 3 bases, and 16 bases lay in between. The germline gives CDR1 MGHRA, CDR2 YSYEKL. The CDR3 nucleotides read TGCGCCAGCAGCCAAGCCGCTACACAGGGAATCTACGAGCAGTACTTC. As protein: CASSQAATQGIYEQYF.